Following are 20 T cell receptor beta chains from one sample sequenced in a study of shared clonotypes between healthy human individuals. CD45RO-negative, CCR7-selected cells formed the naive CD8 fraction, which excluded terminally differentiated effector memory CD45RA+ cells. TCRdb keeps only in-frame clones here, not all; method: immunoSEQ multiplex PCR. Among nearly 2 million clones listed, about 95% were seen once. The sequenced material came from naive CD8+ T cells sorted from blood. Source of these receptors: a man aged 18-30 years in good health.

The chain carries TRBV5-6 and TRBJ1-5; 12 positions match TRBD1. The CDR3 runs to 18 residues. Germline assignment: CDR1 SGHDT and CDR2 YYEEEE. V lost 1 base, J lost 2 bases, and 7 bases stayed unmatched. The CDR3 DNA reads TGTGCCAGCAGCTTGCGGGACAGGGGGCATAATGGCAATCAGCCCCAGCATTTT. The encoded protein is CASSLRDRGHNGNQPQHF.

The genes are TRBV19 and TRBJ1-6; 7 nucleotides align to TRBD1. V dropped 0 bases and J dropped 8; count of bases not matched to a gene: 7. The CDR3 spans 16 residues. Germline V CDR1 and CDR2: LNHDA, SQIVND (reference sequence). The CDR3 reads CASSIDLTGHDSPLHF. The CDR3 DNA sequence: TGTGCCAGTAGTATAGATCTGACAGGGCACGATTCACCCCTCCACTTT. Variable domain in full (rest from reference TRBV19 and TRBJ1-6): DGGITQSPKYLFRKEGQNVTLSCEQNLNHDAMYWYRQDPGQGLRLIYYSQIVNDFQKGDIAEGYSVSREKKESFPLTVTSAQKNPTAFYLCASSIDLTGHDSPLHFGNGTRLTVT.

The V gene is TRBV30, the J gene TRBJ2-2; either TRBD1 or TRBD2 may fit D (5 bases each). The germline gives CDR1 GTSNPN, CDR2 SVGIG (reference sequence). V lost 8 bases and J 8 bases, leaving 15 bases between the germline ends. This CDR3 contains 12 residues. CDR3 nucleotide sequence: TGTGCCCGGAACGGGGCCCCGGGGGAGCTGTTTTTT. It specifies CARNGAPGELFF.

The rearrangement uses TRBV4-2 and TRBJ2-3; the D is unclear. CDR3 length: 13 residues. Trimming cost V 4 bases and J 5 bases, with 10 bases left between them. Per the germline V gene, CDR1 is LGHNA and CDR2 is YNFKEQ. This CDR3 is CASSPENRDTQYF. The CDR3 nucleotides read TGTGCCAGCAGCCCCGAGAACCGAGATACGCAGTATTTT.

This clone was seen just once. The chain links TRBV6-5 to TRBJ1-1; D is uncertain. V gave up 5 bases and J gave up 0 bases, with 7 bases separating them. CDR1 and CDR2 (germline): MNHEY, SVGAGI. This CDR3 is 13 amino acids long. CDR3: CASSVGVNTEAFF. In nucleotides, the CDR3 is TGTGCCAGCAGTGTCGGGGTGAACACTGAAGCTTTCTTT.

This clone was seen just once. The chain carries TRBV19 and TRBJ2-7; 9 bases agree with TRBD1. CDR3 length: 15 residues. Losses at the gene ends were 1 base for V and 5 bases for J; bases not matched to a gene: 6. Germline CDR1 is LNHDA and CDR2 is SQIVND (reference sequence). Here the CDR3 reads CASSIGGTGSDEQYF. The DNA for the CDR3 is TGTGCCAGTAGTATAGGGGGGACAGGGAGCGACGAGCAGTACTTC.

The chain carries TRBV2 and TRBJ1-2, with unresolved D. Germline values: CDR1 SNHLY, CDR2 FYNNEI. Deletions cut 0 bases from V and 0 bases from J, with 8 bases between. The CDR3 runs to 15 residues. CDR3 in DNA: TGTGCCAGCAGTGAAGCGCTCGCAGCTAACTATGGCTACACCTTC. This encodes CASSEALAANYGYTF.

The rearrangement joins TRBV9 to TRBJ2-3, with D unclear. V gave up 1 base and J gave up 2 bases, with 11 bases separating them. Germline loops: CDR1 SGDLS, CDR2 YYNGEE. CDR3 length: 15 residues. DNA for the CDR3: TGTGCCAGCAGCGTATCGGTACTCCACACAGATACGCAGTATTTT. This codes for CASSVSVLHTDTQYF.

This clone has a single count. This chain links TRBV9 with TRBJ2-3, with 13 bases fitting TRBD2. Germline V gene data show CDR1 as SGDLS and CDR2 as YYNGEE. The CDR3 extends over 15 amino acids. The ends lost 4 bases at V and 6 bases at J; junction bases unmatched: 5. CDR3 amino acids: CASSHGLAGVDTQYF. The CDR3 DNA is TGTGCCAGCAGCCATGGACTAGCGGGAGTGGATACGCAGTATTTT.

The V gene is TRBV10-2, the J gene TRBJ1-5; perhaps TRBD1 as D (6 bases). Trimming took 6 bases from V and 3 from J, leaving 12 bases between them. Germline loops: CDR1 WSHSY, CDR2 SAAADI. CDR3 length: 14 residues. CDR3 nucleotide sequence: TGCGCCAGCAGCCCCGGGACATACAATCAGCCCCAGCATTTT. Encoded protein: CASSPGTYNQPQHF.

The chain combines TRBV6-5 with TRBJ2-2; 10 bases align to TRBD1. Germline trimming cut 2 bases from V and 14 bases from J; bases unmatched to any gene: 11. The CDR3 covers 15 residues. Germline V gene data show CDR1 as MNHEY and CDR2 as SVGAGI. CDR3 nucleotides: TGTGCCAGCAGTTACATGGAATCGGACAGGGGGGGTCTGTTTTTT. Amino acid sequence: CASSYMESDRGGLFF.

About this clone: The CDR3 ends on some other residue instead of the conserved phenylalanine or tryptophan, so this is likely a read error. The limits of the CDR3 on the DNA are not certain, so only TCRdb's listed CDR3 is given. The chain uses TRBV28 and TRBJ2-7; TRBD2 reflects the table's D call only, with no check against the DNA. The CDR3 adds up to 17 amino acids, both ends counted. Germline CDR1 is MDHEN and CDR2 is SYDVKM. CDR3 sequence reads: CASSFHGRSSDERGETL.

CDR3 in amino acids: CASTESGRGLATNEQFF. The CDR3 nucleotides are TGTGCCAGTACCGAAAGCGGGCGGGGACTAGCGACTAATGAGCAGTTCTTC. J is TRBJ2-1 and V is TRBV19, with 10 nucleotides matching TRBD2. Germline values: CDR1 LNHDA, CDR2 SQIVND (reference sequence). Trimming removed 7 bases from V and 7 bases from J; junction bases left unmatched: 16. The length of the CDR3 is 17 residues.

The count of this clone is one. CDR3 protein: CASRRGSAEAFF. CDR3 in DNA: TGTGCCAGCAGGAGGGGGAGCGCTGAAGCTTTCTTT. The gene calls are TRBV13 and TRBJ1-1; D perhaps matches TRBD1 (6 bases). CDR1 is PRHDT and CDR2 is FYEKMQ in the germline V gene (reference sequence). CDR3 size: 12 residues. V lost 6 bases and J lost 6, with 11 bases in between. Using reference TRBV13 and TRBJ1-1 for the parts outside the CDR3, the full variable domain is AAGVIQSPRHLIKEKRETATLKCYPIPRHDTVYWYQQGPGQDPQFLISFYEKMQSDKGSIPDRFSAQQFSDYHSELNMSSLELGDSALYFCASRRGSAEAFFGQGTRLTVV.

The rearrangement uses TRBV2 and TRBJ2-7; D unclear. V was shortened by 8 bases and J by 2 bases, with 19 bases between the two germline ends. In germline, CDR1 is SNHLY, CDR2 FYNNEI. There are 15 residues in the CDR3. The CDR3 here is CASLRRTAETYEQYF. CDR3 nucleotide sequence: TGTGCCAGCCTACGAAGGACGGCGGAAACCTACGAGCAGTACTTC. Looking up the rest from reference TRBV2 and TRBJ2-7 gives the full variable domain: EPEVTQTPSHQVTQMGQEVILRCVPISNHLYFYWYRQILGQKVEFLVSFYNNEISEKSEIFDDQFSVERPDGSNFTLKIRSTKLEDSAMYFCASLRRTAETYEQYFGPGTRLTVT.

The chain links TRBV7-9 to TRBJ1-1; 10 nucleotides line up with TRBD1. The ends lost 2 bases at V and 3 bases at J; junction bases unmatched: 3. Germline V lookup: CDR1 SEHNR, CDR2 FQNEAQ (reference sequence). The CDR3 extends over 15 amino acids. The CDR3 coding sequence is TGTGCCAGCAGCTTACTCGGGACAGGGGACACTGAAGCTTTCTTT. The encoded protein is CASSLLGTGDTEAFF.

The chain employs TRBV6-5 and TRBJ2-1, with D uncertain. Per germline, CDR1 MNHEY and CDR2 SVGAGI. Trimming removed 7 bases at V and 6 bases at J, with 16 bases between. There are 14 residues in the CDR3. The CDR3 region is CASTYQNAGNEQFF. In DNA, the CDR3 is TGTGCCAGCACCTACCAAAATGCTGGCAATGAGCAGTTCTTC.

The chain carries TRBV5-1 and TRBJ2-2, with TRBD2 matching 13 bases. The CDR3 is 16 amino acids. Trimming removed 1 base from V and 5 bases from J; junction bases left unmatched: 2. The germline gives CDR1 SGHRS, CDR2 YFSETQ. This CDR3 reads CASSLWTSGSTGELFF. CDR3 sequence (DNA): TGCGCCAGCAGCTTGTGGACTAGCGGGAGTACCGGGGAGCTGTTTTTT. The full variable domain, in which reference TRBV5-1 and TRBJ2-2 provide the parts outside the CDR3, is KAGVTQTPRYLIKTRGQQVTLSCSPISGHRSVSWYQQTPGQGLQFLFEYFSETQRNKGNFPGRFSGRQFSNSRSEMNVSTLELGDSALYLCASSLWTSGSTGELFFGEGSRLTVL.

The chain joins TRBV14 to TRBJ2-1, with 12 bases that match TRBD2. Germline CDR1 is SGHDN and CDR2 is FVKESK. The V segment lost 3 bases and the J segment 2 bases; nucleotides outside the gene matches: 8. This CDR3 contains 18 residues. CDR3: CASSQDPGLAGPYNEQFF. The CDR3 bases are TGTGCCAGCAGCCAGGATCCCGGACTAGCGGGACCCTACAATGAGCAGTTCTTC.

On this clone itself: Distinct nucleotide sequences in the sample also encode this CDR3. In nucleotides, the CDR3 is TGTGCCAGCAGCCCCCGCACGTACGAGCAGTACTTC. It specifies CASSPRTYEQYF. This chain links TRBV7-9 with TRBJ2-7; D not certain. The CDR3 is 12 amino acids. V was trimmed by 5 bases and J by 4 bases, leaving 9 bases between them. Germline V gene lookup returns CDR1 SEHNR and CDR2 FQNEAQ (reference sequence).